The rows below give T cell receptor beta chains drawn from one sample of a study of spatial heterogeneity in lung cancer. Each CDR3 protein gets one entry after TCRdb re-called the 5' RACE reads with MiXCR. The sample has roughly 60,000 distinct CDR3 sequences; 7.5% to 9% are singletons. This specimen was PBMCs, taken at surgery. The origin of the receptors is a female donor with early-stage non-small cell lung cancer. The CDR3 runs from the conserved cysteine through the conserved F or W. A D gene is named only where the DNA matches it firmly.

D	V	length	J	CDR3
-	TRBV7-6	13	TRBJ1-3	CASSGSSGNTIYF
-	TRBV7-3	16	TRBJ2-3	CASSLRRAASTDTQYF
-	TRBV12-3/TRBV12-4	14	TRBJ1-3	CASRELGEAYTIYF
-	TRBV2	12	TRBJ1-4	CASRYSNEKLFF
TRBD2	TRBV9	17	TRBJ2-3	CASSARLAGEGTDTQYF
TRBD2	TRBV19	16	TRBJ2-1	CASSISSGGAYNEQFF
-	TRBV4-2	14	TRBJ2-4	CASSGRTAKNIQYF
TRBD1	TRBV20-1	16	TRBJ1-2	CSAPLDRGRTLEGYTF
-	TRBV7-8	14	TRBJ1-4	CASSLGSQGEKLFF
-	TRBV7-2	14	TRBJ1-2	CASSLTGSSYGYTF
-	TRBV24-1	14	TRBJ1-2	CATRDNTQVHGYTF
TRBD1	TRBV25-1	15	TRBJ2-7	CASSDPGTGTYEQYF
TRBD1	TRBV6-4	15	TRBJ1-1	CASSDTDRGDTEAFF
TRBD1	TRBV28	14	TRBJ1-1	CASSLLDRGTEAFF
-	TRBV28	13	TRBJ2-7	CASLTESSYEQYF
-	TRBV28	11	TRBJ1-2	CAGGDTLVYTF
TRBD2	TRBV7-6	16	TRBJ2-3	CASSLRAGKGPDTQYF
TRBD2	TRBV7-2	17	TRBJ2-3	CASSPRGAGGPTDTQYF
-	TRBV28	14	TRBJ2-1	CASSSVGATNEQFF
TRBD2	TRBV6-1	17	TRBJ2-7	CASSPGTSGAHGYEQYF
-	TRBV27	13	TRBJ2-3	CASSFSGGDTQYF
TRBD2	TRBV5-1	15	TRBJ2-5	CASSPTLAGDETQYF
-	TRBV29-1	19	TRBJ1-2	CSVESGPYLTMATPSIVPF